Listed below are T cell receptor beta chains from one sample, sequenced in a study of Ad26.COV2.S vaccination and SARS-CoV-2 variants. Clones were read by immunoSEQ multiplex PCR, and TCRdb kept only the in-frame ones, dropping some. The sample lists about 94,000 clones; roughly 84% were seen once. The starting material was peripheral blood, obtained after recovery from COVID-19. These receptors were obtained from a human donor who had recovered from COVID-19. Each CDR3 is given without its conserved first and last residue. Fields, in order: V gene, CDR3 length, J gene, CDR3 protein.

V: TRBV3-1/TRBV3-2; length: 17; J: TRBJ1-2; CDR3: ASSQDIQGGRAYHYGYT
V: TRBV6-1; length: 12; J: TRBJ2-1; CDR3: ASSEGTSLNEQF
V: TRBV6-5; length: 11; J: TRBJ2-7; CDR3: ASSFLGAYEQY
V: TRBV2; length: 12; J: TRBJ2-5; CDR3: ASSDHSGRETQY
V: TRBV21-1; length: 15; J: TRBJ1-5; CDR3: ASSKENRGCRNQPQH
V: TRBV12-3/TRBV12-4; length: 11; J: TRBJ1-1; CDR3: ASQLQVNTEAF
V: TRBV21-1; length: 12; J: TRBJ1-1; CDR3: ASSKETENTEAF
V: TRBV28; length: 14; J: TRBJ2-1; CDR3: ASSFWGAGKTNEQF
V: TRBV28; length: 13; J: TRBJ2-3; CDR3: ASKLVQAYTDTQY
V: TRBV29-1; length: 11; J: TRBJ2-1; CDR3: SVNRGAYNEQF
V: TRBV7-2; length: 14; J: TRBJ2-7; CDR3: ASSLAQFGGGGEQY
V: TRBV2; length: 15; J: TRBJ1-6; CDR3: ASSGLKASSYNSPLH
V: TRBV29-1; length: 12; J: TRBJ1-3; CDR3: SVDAGLSGNTIY
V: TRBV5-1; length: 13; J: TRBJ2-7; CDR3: ASSAIAGGNYEQY
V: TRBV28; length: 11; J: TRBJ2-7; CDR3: ASSLGGGYEQY
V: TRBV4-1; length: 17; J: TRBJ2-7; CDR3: ASSHLAQGGLAGVREQY
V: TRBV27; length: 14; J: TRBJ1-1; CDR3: ASSFESLVKGTEAF
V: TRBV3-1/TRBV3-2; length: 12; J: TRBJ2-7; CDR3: ASSQRGSGHEQY
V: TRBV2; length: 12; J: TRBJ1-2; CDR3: ASRDRGPNYGYT
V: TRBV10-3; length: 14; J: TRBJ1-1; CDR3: AISEWPGASNTEAF
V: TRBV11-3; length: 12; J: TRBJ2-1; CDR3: ASSLDHFVGEQF
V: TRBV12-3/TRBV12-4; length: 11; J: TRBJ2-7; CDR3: ASSLLLSYEQY
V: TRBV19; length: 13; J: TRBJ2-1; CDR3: ASKGTSGRANEQF
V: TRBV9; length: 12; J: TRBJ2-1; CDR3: ASSVRQFYNEQF
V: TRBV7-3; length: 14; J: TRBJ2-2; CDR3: ASSPRQVANTGELF
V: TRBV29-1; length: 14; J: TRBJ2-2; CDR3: SARYNPGQGGGELF
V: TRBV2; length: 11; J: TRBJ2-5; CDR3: ATTEASQETQY
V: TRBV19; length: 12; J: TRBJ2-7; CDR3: ASSSGDLYYEQY
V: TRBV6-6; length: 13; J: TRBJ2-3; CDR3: ASSPSSGLTDTQY
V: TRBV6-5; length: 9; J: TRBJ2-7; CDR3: ATDLTYEQY
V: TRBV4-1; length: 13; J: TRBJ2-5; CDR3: ASSQVMGNKETQY
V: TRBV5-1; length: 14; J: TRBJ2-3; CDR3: ASSWPLAGITDTQY